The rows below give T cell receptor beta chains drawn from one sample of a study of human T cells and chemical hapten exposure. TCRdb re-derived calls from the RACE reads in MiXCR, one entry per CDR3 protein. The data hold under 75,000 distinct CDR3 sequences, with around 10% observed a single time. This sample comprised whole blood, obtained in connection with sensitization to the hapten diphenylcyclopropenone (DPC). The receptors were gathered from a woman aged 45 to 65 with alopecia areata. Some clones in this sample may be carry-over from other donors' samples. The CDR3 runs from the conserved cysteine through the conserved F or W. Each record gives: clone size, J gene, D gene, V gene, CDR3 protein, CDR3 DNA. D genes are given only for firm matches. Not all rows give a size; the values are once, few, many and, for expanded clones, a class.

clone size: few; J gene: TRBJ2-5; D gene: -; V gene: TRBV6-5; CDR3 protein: CASSYSTESRETQYF; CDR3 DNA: TGTGCCAGCAGTTACTCGACAGAGAGCCGGGAGACCCAGTACTTC
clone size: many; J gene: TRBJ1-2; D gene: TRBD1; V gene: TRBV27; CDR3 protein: CASSRDSLIYAGYTF; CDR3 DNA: TGTGCCAGCAGTCGGGACAGCCTCATATATGCTGGCTACACCTTC
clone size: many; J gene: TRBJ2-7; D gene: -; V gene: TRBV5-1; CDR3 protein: CASSFTLTYEQYF; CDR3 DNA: TGCGCCAGCAGCTTTACTCTAACCTACGAGCAGTACTTC
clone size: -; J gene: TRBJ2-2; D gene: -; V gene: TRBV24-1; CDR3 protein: CATSVEGRTGELFF; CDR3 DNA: TGTGCCACCAGTGTGGAGGGCCGGACCGGGGAGCTGTTTTTT
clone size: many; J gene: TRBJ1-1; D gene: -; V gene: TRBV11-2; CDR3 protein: CASSLVGVRQPNTEAFF; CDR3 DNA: TGTGCCAGCAGCTTAGTAGGGGTACGGCAGCCGAACACTGAAGCTTTCTTT
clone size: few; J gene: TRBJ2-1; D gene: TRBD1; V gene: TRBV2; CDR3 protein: CASTWTGSYNEQFF; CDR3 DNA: TGTGCCAGCACCTGGACAGGGTCCTACAATGAGCAGTTCTTC
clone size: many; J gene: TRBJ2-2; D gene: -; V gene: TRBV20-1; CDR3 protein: CSARGPVWPGELFF; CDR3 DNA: TGCAGTGCTAGAGGGCCCGTTTGGCCCGGGGAGCTGTTTTTT
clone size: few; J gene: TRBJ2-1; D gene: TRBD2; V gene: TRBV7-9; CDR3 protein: CASSLLAGGRSYNEQFF; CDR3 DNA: TGTGCCAGCAGCCTACTAGCGGGGGGCCGTTCCTACAATGAGCAGTTCTTC
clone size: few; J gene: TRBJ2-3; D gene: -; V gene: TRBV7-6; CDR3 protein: CASSLVGTSTDTQYF; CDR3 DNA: TGTGCCAGCAGCTTAGTGGGGACTAGCACAGATACGCAGTATTTT
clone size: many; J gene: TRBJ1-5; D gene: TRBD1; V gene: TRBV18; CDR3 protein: CASSASTGGREGKPQHF; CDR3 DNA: TGTGCCAGCTCAGCGTCGACAGGGGGCCGGGAGGGCAAGCCCCAGCATTTT
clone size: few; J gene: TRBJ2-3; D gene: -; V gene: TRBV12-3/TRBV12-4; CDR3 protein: CASSLGGGRDTINYPRDTQYF; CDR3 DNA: TGTGCCAGCAGTTTAGGTGGGGGAAGGGACACTATCAACTATCCGAGGGATACGCAATATTTT
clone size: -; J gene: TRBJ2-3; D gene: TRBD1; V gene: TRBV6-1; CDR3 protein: CASSALPGTAARAQYF; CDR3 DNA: TGTGCCAGCAGCGCCCTACCCGGGACAGCAGCTCGGGCGCAGTATTTT
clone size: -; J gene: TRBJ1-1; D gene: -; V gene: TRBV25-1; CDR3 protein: CASSPLKRNTEAFF; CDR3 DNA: TGTGCCAGCAGCCCCCTCAAGAGGAACACTGAAGCTTTCTTT
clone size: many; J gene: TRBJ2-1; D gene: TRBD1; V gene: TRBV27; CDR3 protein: CASSPRTGVINEQFF; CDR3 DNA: TGTGCCAGCAGTCCCAGGACAGGGGTTATCAATGAGCAGTTCTTC
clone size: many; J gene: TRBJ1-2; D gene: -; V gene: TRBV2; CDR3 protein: CASSRQKLYGYTF; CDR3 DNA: TGTGCCAGCTCCAGACAGAAACTTTATGGCTACACCTTC
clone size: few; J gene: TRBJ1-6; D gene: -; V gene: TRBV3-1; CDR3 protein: CASGSISPLHF; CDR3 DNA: TGTGCCAGTGGATCGATTTCACCCCTCCACTTT
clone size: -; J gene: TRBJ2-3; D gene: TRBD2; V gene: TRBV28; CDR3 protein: CASSLGAGGISTDTQYF; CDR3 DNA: TGTGCCAGCAGTTTGGGAGCGGGGGGCATAAGCACAGATACGCAGTATTTT
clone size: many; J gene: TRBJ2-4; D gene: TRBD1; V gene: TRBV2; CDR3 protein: CASMRQGAKNIQYF; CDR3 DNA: TGTGCCAGCATGCGACAGGGGGCCAAAAACATTCAGTACTTC
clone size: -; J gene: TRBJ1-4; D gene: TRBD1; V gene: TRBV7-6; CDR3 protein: CASSLTTGANEKLFF; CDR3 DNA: TGTGCCAGCAGCTTAACGACAGGGGCTAATGAAAAACTGTTTTTT
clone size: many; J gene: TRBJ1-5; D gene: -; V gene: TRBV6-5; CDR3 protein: CASSLIQGANQPQHF; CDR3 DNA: TGTGCCAGCAGTCTTATACAGGGAGCGAATCAGCCCCAGCATTTT
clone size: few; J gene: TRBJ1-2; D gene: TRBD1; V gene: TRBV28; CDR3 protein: CASSLRDRGGYTF; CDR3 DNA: TGTGCCAGCAGTCTCCGGGACAGGGGTGGCTACACCTTC
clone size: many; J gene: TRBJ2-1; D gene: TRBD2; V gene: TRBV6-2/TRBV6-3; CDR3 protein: CASSYSRSSGSHEQFF; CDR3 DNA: TGTGCCAGCAGTTACTCGAGGTCTAGCGGGAGTCATGAGCAGTTCTTC
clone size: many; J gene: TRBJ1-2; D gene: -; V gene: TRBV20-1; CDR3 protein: CSARGRTGPNGYTF; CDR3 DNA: TGCAGTGCTAGAGGACGGACCGGGCCGAATGGCTACACCTTC
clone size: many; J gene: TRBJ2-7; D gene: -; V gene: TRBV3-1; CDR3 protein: CASSHHGLMVVVF; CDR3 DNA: TGTGCCAGCAGCCACCATGGCCTCATGGTGGTGGTCTTC
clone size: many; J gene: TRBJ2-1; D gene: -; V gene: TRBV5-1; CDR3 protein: CASSLAPSGTAGEQFF; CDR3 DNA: TGCGCCAGCAGCTTGGCCCCCAGCGGCACCGCCGGTGAGCAGTTCTTC
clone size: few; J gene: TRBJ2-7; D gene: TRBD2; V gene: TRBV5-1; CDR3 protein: CASSWGTSGRVLYEQYF; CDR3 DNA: TGCGCCAGCAGCTGGGGGACTAGCGGGAGGGTACTTTACGAGCAGTACTTC
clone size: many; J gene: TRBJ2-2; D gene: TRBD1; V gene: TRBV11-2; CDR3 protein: CASSPFPDRTTGELFF; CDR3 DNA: TGTGCCAGCAGTCCCTTCCCGGACAGGACCACCGGGGAGCTGTTTTTT
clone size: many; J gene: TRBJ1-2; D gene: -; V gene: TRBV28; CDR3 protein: CASSLKAPHGDGYTF; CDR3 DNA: TGTGCCAGCAGTTTAAAGGCCCCACATGGCGATGGCTACACCTTC
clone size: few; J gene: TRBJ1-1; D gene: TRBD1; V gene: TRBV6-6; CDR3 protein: CASIVRLNRGAHTEAFF; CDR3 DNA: TGTGCCAGCATTGTCCGATTAAACAGGGGGGCGCACACTGAAGCTTTCTTT
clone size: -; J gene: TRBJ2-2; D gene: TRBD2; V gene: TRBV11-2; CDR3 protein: CASSLSLAGNTGELFF; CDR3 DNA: TGTGCCAGCAGCTTGTCGCTAGCGGGGAACACCGGGGAGCTGTTTTTT
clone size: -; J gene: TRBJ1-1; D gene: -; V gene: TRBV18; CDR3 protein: CASSPQDSTEAFF; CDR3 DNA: TGTGCCAGCTCGCCGCAGGACAGCACTGAAGCTTTCTTT
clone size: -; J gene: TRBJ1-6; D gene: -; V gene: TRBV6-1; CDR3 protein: CASSDQSSYNSPLHF; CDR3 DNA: TGTGCCAGCAGTGATCAGAGCTCCTATAATTCACCCCTCCACTTT
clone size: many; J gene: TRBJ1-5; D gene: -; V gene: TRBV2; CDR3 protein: CASSDQGSGNQPQHF; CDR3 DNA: TGTGCCAGCAGTGACCAGGGGTCTGGCAATCAGCCCCAGCATTTT
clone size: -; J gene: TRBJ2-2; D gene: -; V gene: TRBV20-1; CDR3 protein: CSAPDPRGTGELFF; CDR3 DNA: TGCAGTGCGCCTGACCCGCGGGGCACCGGGGAGCTGTTTTTT
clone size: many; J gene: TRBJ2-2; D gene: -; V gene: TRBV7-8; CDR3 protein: CASSNTGELFF; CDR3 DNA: TGTGCCAGCAGCAATACCGGGGAGCTGTTTTTT
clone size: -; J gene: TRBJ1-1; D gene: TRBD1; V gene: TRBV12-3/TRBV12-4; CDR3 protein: CASSWDRGNTEAFF; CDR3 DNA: TGTGCCAGCAGTTGGGACAGAGGAAACACTGAAGCTTTCTTT
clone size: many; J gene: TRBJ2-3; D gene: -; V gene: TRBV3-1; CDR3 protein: CASSLLGDTQYF; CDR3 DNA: TGTGCCAGCAGCCTATTGGGGGATACGCAGTATTTT
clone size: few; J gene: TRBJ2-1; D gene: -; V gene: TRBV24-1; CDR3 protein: CAASGTVNEQFF; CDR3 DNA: TGTGCCGCCAGTGGGACGGTTAATGAGCAGTTCTTC
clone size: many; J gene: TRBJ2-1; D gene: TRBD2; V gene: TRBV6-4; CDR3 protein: CATSWTSGGEDEQFF; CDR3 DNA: TGTGCCACCTCCTGGACTAGCGGGGGGGAGGATGAGCAGTTCTTC
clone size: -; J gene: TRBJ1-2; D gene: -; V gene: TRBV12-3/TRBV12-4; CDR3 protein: CASSPRTANYGYTF; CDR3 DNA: TGTGCCAGCAGTCCGCGTACAGCTAACTATGGCTACACCTTC
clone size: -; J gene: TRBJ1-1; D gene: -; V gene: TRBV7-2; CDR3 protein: CASSLGGSEAFF; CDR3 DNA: TGTGCCAGCAGCTTAGGAGGGTCAGAAGCTTTCTTT
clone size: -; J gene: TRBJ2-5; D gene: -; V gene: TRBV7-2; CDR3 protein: CASSYWIDPPGETQYF; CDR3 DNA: TGTGCCAGCAGCTACTGGATAGACCCTCCGGGAGAGACCCAGTACTTC
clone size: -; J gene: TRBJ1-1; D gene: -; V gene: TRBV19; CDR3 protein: CATFGGNTEAFF; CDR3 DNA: TGTGCCACCTTTGGTGGGAACACTGAAGCTTTCTTT
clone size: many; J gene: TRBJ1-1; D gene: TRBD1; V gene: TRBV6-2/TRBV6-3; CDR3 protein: CASTRTGAVFAEAFF; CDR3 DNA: TGTGCCAGCACCAGAACAGGGGCTGTGTTTGCTGAAGCTTTCTTT
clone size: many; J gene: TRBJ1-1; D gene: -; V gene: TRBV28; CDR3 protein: CASSFPQGLSNTEAFF; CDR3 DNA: TGTGCCAGCAGTTTCCCTCAGGGACTGTCAAACACTGAAGCTTTCTTT
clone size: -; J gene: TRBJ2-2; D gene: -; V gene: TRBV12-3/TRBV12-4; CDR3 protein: CASSLTGSGTGELFF; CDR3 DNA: TGTGCCAGCAGTTTGACCGGGTCGGGCACCGGGGAGCTGTTTTTT
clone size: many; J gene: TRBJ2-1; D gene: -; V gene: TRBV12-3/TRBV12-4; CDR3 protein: CASSLEGHLYNEQFF; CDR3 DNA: TGTGCCAGCAGTTTAGAGGGACACCTCTACAATGAGCAGTTCTTC
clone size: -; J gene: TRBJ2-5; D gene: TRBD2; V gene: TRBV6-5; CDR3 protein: CASSPPSGGSPSQYF; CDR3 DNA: TGTGCCAGCAGCCCGCCTAGCGGGGGGTCCCCGTCCCAGTACTTC
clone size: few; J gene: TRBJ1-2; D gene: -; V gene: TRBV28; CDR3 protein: CASRDYGYTF; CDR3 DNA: TGTGCCAGCAGGGACTATGGCTACACCTTC
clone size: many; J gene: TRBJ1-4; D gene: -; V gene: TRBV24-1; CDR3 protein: CATSDATRGGKLFF; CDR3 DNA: TGTGCCACCAGTGATGCAACCAGGGGCGGAAAACTGTTTTTT
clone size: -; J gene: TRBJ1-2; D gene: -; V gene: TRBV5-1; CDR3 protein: CASSLVRTADYGYTF; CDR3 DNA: TGCGCCAGCAGCTTGGTACGGACAGCGGACTATGGCTACACCTTC
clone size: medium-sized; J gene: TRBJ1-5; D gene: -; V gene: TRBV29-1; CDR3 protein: CSVADQATQPQHF; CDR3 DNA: TGCAGCGTTGCCGACCAGGCGACCCAGCCCCAGCATTTT
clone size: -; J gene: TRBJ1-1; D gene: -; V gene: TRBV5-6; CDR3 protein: CASSLVGDQPNTEAFF; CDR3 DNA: TGTGCCAGCAGCTTGGTAGGGGACCAGCCGAACACTGAAGCTTTCTTT